This T cell receptor beta chain was sequenced during a study of blood T cell repertoires in COVID-19. Here immunoSEQ multiplex PCR was the method, and the copy in TCRdb shows in-frame clones only, minus some. The sample contains under 250,000 clones, approximately 90% of which appear only once. This clone was detected a few times. The TCR sequence derives from a woman between 18 and 29 years old in a cohort exposed to, infected with or recovered from COVID-19 (not recorded which). Sequences were obtained from PBMCs or T cells enriched from blood (not recorded which).

The CDR3 region is CASSLQEAEAFF. DNA for the CDR3: TGTGCCAGCAGCCTCCAGGAGGCTGAAGCTTTCTTT. V and J are TRBV28 and TRBJ1-1; D not resolved. The CDR3 runs 12 residues. Germline V gene sequence: CDR1 MDHEN, CDR2 SYDVKM. Between the trimmed V and J ends, which lost 6 bases and 6 bases, there was a span of 11 bases.